Sequencing of this TCR beta chain was carried out in a study of shared clonotypes between healthy human individuals. Findings and limits, study-wide: Sample collection involved blood only; tissue repertoires are likely different. Non-shared clonotypes displayed generation probabilities falling below those of clonotypes present in all four donors. Shared clonotypes: approximately 5% naive CD4, around 3.5% naive CD8, roughly 2.4% memory CD4, approximately 0.37% memory CD8. Among the subsets, naive ones generally showed larger estimated richness than memory ones.

The germline V gene encodes CDR1 SGHRS and CDR2 YFSETQ. The V and J ends lost 4 bases and 6 bases, in that order; junction bases with no gene match: 9. This CDR3 region has 16 residues. Some clones are missing from TCRdb's copy, which holds only in-frame ones; the method was immunoSEQ multiplex PCR. The data contain 2.3 million or so clones, 90% to 95% of them seen just once; the ten biggest clones take up 0.39%. As for this clone: The antigen remains undetermined.

The source of this sequence is a man between 18 and 29 years old in good health. Some clones in this sample may be carry-over from other donors' samples. The chain is built from TRBV5-1 and TRBJ2-5; 13 nucleotides align to TRBD2. The sequencing input was naive CD4+ T cells from PBMCs. Documented subset: CD45RA+ positively selected. The CDR3 reads CASSPRTSGSGQTQYF. The CDR3 DNA reads as TGCGCCAGCAGCCCGCGGACTAGCGGGAGTGGGCAGACCCAGTACTTC.